This T cell receptor (beta chain) was obtained from a study of blood T cell repertoires in COVID-19. The overall study: Acute and convalescent COVID-19 samples came from the United States, Italy and Spain.

Original handling: Counts of nucleated cells, estimated from reference gene primer amplification, were obtained. Clones were sequenced by immunoSEQ multiplex PCR, and TCRdb holds only the in-frame ones, with some missing. The D gene and trimming were derived from the DNA, and the V and J assignments and clone size from that table. In the table there are approximately 450,000 clones, around 88% of which are singletons. The sequenced material came from peripheral blood. The clonotype comes from a woman in her twenties or thirties with acute or convalescent COVID-19.

The CDR3 DNA follows: TGTGCCAGCAGCCCAGGACTAGTAGAGACCCAGTACTTC. Encoded protein: CASSPGLVETQYF. This sequence joins TRBV7-8 and TRBJ2-5; TRBD2 aligns across 7 bases. In germline, CDR1 is SGHVS, CDR2 FQNEAQ. Germline trimming cut 5 bases from V and 4 bases from J; bases unmatched to any gene: 4. CDR3 length equals 13 residues.